This T cell receptor (beta chain) was recorded in a study of T cell changes during pregnancy in multiple sclerosis. Assay: immunoSEQ multiplex PCR; the TCRdb copy retains only in-frame clones and omits some. This table holds about 36,000 clones, 70% to 90% found once. This clone was seen a single time. The CDR3 extends over 16 amino acids. The germline V and J ends were trimmed by 1 base and 0 bases, with 11 bases remaining between them. Looked up from germline, CDR1 is SGHRS and CDR2 is YFSETQ. The chain has TRBV5-1 and TRBJ2-1; D may be TRBD2 (6 bases). The origin of this receptor is a female donor with multiple sclerosis, enrolled in a pregnancy study. Sequences were derived from CD8+ T cells from peripheral blood mononuclear cells, sampled in the third trimester of pregnancy. DNA of the CDR3: TGCGCCAGCAGCTTGAGGGCGGGGAGCTCCTACAATGAGCAGTTCTTC. Its protein is CASSLRAGSSYNEQFF.